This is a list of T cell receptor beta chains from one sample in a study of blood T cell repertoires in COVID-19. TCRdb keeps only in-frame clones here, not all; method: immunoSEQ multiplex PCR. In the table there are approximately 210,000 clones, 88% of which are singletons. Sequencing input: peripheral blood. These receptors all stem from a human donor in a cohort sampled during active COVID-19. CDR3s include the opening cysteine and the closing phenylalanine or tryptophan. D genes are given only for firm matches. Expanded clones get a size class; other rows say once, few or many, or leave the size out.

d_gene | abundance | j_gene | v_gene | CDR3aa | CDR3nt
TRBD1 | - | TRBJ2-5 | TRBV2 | CANCQDREETQYF | TGTGCCAATTGCCAGGACAGGGAAGAGACCCAGTACTTC
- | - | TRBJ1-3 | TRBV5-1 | CASSSGLPPAYTIYF | TGCGCCAGCAGCTCCGGACTCCCGCCTGCGTACACCATATATTTT
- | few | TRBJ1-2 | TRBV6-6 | CASSSSGLTSNYGYTF | TGTGCCAGCAGTTCATCCGGACTGACATCTAACTATGGCTACACCTTC
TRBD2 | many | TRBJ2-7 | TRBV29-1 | CSVEGPSGRSGEQYF | TGCAGCGTTGAGGGGCCTAGCGGGAGATCGGGCGAGCAGTACTTC
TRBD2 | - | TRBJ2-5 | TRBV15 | CATSRDGRQETQYF | TGTGCCACCAGCAGAGACGGGAGGCAAGAGACCCAGTACTTC
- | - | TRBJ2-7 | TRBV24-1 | CATSGGYEQYF | TGTGCCACCAGTGGAGGCTACGAGCAGTACTTC
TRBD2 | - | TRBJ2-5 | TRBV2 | CASRRGGALETQYF | TGTGCCAGCAGGCGCGGGGGGGCTTTGGAGACCCAGTACTTC
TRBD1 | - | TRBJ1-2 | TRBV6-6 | CASSYRTGEFRGYTF | TGTGCCAGCAGTTACAGGACAGGGGAGTTTCGTGGCTACACCTTC
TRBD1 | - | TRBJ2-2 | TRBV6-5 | CASKRTGGDTGELFF | TGTGCCAGCAAGAGGACAGGGGGCGACACCGGGGAGCTGTTTTTT
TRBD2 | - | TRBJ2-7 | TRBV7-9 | CASSLGSGGSYEQYF | TGTGCCAGCAGCTTAGGGAGCGGGGGCTCCTACGAGCAGTACTTC
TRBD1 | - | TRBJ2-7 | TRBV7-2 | CASSLHRGDYEQYF | TGTGCCAGCAGCTTACACAGGGGGGACTACGAGCAGTACTTC
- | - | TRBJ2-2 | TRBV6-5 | CASRASRSGELFF | TGTGCCAGCAGGGCCTCTAGGTCCGGGGAGCTGTTTTTT
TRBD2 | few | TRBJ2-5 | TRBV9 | CASSVAPSGGETQYF | TGTGCCAGCAGCGTAGCGCCAAGCGGGGGAGAGACCCAGTACTTC
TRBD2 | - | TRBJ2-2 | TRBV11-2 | CASSLSPSGITGELFF | TGTGCCAGCAGCTTAAGTCCTAGCGGGATCACCGGGGAGCTGTTTTTT
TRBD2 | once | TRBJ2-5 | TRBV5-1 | CASSLIPPGLAGGNPQETQYF | TGCGCCAGCAGCTTAATACCCCCGGGACTAGCGGGAGGGAACCCCCAAGAGACCCAGTACTTC
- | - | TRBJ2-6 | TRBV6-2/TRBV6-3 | CASSGQSEGANVLTF | TGTGCCAGCAGTGGACAGTCTGAAGGGGCCAACGTCCTGACTTTC
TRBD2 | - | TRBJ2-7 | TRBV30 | CACRKRLAGVSSYEQYF | TGTGCCTGCCGTAAGAGGCTAGCGGGGGTGAGCTCCTACGAGCAGTACTTC
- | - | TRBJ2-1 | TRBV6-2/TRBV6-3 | CASSTSLLSTRYNEQFF | TGTGCCAGCAGTACGTCACTTTTGAGCACGAGGTACAATGAGCAGTTCTTC
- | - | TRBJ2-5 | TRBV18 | CASSPPWGGQETQYF | TGTGCCAGCTCACCACCATGGGGAGGTCAAGAGACCCAGTACTTC
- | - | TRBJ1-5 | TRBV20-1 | CSASFKGHNQPQHF | TGCAGTGCTAGTTTCAAAGGACATAATCAGCCCCAGCATTTT
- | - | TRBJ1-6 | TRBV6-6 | CASGKGNRSYNSPLHF | TGTGCCAGCGGGAAGGGGAATAGGTCCTATAATTCACCCCTCCACTTT
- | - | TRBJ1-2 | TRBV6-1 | CASSELRLGYGYTF | TGTGCCAGCAGTGAATTAAGACTTGGCTATGGCTACACCTTC
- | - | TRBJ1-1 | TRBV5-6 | CASSLGSAFMNTEAFF | TGTGCCAGCAGCTTGGGAAGCGCATTCATGAACACTGAAGCTTTCTTT
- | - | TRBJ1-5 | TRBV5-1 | CASSLEGPQPQHF | TGCGCCAGCAGCTTGGAGGGGCCTCAGCCCCAGCATTTT
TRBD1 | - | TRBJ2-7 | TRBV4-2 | CASSHEQGAGYEQYF | TGTGCCAGCAGCCATGAACAGGGGGCGGGCTACGAGCAGTACTTC
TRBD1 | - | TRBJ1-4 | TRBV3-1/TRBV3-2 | CASSHRDRSNEKLFF | TGTGCCAGCAGCCATAGGGACAGAAGTAATGAAAAACTGTTTTTT
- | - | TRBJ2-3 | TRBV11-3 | CASSSGTDTQYF | TGTGCCAGCAGTAGTGGCACAGATACGCAGTATTTT
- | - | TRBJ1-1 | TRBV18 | CASSPVQGPDTEAFF | TGTGCCAGCTCACCTGTACAGGGTCCGGACACTGAAGCTTTCTTT
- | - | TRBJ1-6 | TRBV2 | CASSEQGPSSYNSPLHF | TGTGCCAGCAGTGAGCAGGGCCCTAGCTCCTATAATTCACCCCTCCACTTT
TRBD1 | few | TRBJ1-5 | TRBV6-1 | CASSEPLFQGADQPQHF | TGTGCCAGCAGCGAACCCCTGTTCCAGGGGGCGGATCAGCCCCAGCATTTT
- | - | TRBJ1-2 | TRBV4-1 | CASSQDYSATGSYGYTF | TGCGCCAGCAGCCAAGATTACTCCGCAACAGGGAGCTATGGCTACACCTTC
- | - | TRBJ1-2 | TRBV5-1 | CASSQDIPGNYGYTF | TGCGCCAGCAGCCAGGACATACCAGGGAACTATGGCTACACCTTC
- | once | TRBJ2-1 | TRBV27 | CASSLLGILPNEQFF | TGTGCCAGCAGTTTACTCGGGATCCTCCCCAATGAGCAGTTCTTC
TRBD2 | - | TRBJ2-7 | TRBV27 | CASSRKAGGPYEQYF | TGTGCCAGCAGTCGCAAAGCGGGAGGCCCATACGAGCAGTACTTC
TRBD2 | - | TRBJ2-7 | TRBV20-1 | CSASRLAGLEQYF | TGCAGTGCTAGTAGGCTAGCGGGGCTCGAGCAGTACTTC
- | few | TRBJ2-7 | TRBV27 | CASSPYPGERFYEQYF | TGTGCCAGCAGCCCGTACCCGGGGGAACGGTTCTACGAGCAGTACTTC
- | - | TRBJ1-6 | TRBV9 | CASSVGSISYNSPLHF | TGTGCCAGCAGCGTAGGGAGCATCTCCTATAATTCACCCCTCCACTTT